The 24 T cell receptor beta chains reported below all come from one sample, sequenced in a study of cytomegalovirus exposure and HLA in healthy donors. PCR primers comprised 60 Vbeta and 13 Jbeta primers. Using immunoSEQ multiplex PCR, the repertoire was profiled, and TCRdb retains in-frame clones only, with some absent. The sample shows 170,000 or so clones, roughly three quarters of them seen only once. Material for sequencing was PBMCs. Receptors were obtained from a male donor in good health and CMV-seronegative.

The chain uses TRBV2 and TRBJ2-3; TRBD2 matches at 7 bases. Germline V gene data show CDR1 as SNHLY and CDR2 as FYNNEI. The V segment lost 4 bases and the J segment 0 bases; nucleotides outside the gene matches: 4. This CDR3 is 15 amino acids long. The CDR3 region is CASSGGSGSTDTQYF. In DNA form, the CDR3 reads TGTGCCAGCAGTGGGGGTAGCGGGAGCACAGATACGCAGTATTTT.

In this sample, this clone turned up a few times. The chain joins TRBV13 to TRBJ1-3; 7 positions match TRBD1. Looked up from germline, CDR1 is PRHDT and CDR2 is FYEKMQ (reference sequence). The V segment lost 4 bases and the J segment 4 bases; nucleotides outside the gene matches: 7. CDR3 length: 15 residues. CDR3 in amino acids: CASSYVGQPGNTIYF. CDR3 DNA: TGTGCCAGCAGCTATGTGGGACAGCCCGGAAACACCATATATTTT.

This clone came up a few times. The chain employs TRBV30 and TRBJ1-1, with D tentatively TRBD1 (5 bases). The CDR3 extends over 12 amino acids. V gave up 5 bases and J gave up 7 bases, with 14 bases separating them. In germline, CDR1 is GTSNPN, CDR2 SVGIG (reference sequence). CDR3 region: CAWGMTAIEAFF. CDR3 coding DNA: TGTGCCTGGGGGATGACAGCTATTGAAGCTTTCTTT.

The genes are TRBV6-5 and TRBJ1-1; D gene ambiguous. V was shortened by 7 bases and J by 0 bases, with 15 bases between the two germline ends. The CDR3 extends over 15 amino acids. Germline assignment: CDR1 MNHEY and CDR2 SVGAGI. CDR3 amino acids: CASTVSRTVNTEAFF. CDR3 sequence (DNA): TGTGCCAGCACGGTGTCGCGTACCGTGAACACTGAAGCTTTCTTT.

The chain uses TRBV28 and TRBJ1-5; D is possibly TRBD1 (5 bases). Trimming removed 9 bases at V and 2 bases at J, with 11 bases between. From germline, CDR1 is MDHEN and CDR2 SYDVKM. CDR3 size: 13 residues. DNA of the CDR3: TGTGCCAGTTCAAGGGGCGGCAATCAGCCCCAGCATTTT. Residues: CASSRGGNQPQHF.

CDR3 sequence (DNA): TGCGCCAGCAGCCAAGGACGGGGGGGTACTACTAGCACAGATACGCAGTATTTT. Protein product: CASSQGRGGTTSTDTQYF. The V and J genes are TRBV4-1 and TRBJ2-3, with TRBD2 matching over 8 bases. The length of the CDR3 is 18 residues. The V gene's germline CDR1 is MGHRA and CDR2 YSYEKL. After removal of 1 base from V and 0 bases from J, the junction contained 9 bases not matched to a gene.

V gene TRBV7-3 combines with J gene TRBJ2-3; D is unresolved. Germline CDR1 SGHTA, CDR2 FQGTGA. The CDR3 contains 12 residues. The germline V and J ends were trimmed by 3 bases and 1 base, with 2 bases remaining between them. The CDR3 nucleotides are TGTGCCAGCAGCTTCGGCACAGATACGCAGTATTTT. The encoded protein is CASSFGTDTQYF. The variable domain in full, completed from reference TRBV7-3 and TRBJ2-3, reads GAGVSQTPSNKVTEKGKYVELRCDPISGHTALYWYRQSLGQGPEFLIYFQGTGAADDSGLPNDRFFAVRPEGSVSTLKIQRTERGDSAVYLCASSFGTDTQYFGPGTRLTVL.

The rearrangement links TRBV7-9 to TRBJ2-4; a possible D gene is TRBD2 (7 bases). There are 17 residues in the CDR3. In germline, CDR1 is SEHNR, CDR2 FQNEAQ (reference sequence). V shed 1 base and J shed 1 base, with 14 bases lying between them. The CDR3 loop reads CASSLVGRGVAKNIQYF. CDR3 nucleotides: TGTGCCAGCAGCTTAGTGGGGAGGGGGGTGGCCAAAAACATTCAGTACTTC. The full variable domain, with the rest looked up from reference TRBV7-9 and TRBJ2-4, is DTGVSQNPRHKITKRGQNVTFRCDPISEHNRLYWYRQTLGQGPEFLTYFQNEAQLEKSRLLSDRFSAERPKGSFSTLEIQRTEQGDSAMYLCASSLVGRGVAKNIQYFGAGTRLSVL.

Comment on this clone: Other DNA variants within this sample encode the same CDR3. The chain carries TRBV19 and TRBJ2-7; D is ambiguous. Germline CDR1 reads LNHDA; CDR2 reads SQIVND (reference sequence). Trimming left V 4 bases short and J 0 bases short, with 4 bases between. The CDR3 has 12 amino acids. The CDR3 protein is CASSSSSYEQYF. CDR3 coding DNA: TGTGCCAGTAGTAGCAGCTCCTACGAGCAGTACTTC.

V is TRBV28 and J is TRBJ2-3; D may be TRBD2 (5 bases). V shed 3 bases and J shed 3 bases, with 19 bases lying between them. Germline V gives CDR1 MDHEN, CDR2 SYDVKM. The CDR3 loop spans 17 amino acids. The CDR3: CASSFLGSGIRTDTQYF. The DNA for the CDR3 is TGTGCCAGCAGTTTCCTCGGATCGGGGATCCGGACAGATACGCAGTATTTT. Supplemented by reference TRBV28 and TRBJ2-3, the full variable domain reads DVKVTQSSRYLVKRTGEKVFLECVQDMDHENMFWYRQDPGLGLRLIYFSYDVKMKEKGDIPEGYSVSREKKERFSLILESASTNQTSMYLCASSFLGSGIRTDTQYFGPGTRLTVL.

The chain employs TRBV7-2 and TRBJ2-7; D is possibly TRBD1 (7 bases). Germline V gives CDR1 SGHTA, CDR2 FQGNSA. This CDR3 region has 17 residues. The V end was cut by 0 bases, the J end by 0 bases, with 15 bases between. CDR3 coding DNA: TGTGCCAGCAGCTTAGCGCGGGGACAGTTAACCTCCTACGAGCAGTACTTC. Protein: CASSLARGQLTSYEQYF.

This chain uses TRBV28 with TRBJ2-7; tentatively, D is TRBD1 (6 bases). Germline V gene data show CDR1 as MDHEN and CDR2 as SYDVKM. V lost 5 bases and J lost 2, with 10 bases in between. The CDR3 is 13 amino acids. CDR3 sequence (DNA): TGTGCCAGCAGTCTGGACAGTCCCTACGAGCAGTACTTC. Protein: CASSLDSPYEQYF.

The chain is built from TRBV10-3 and TRBJ1-3, with D unclear. The CDR3 has 16 residues. Germline CDR1 ENHRY, CDR2 SYGVKD. Trimming took 0 bases from V and 0 from J, leaving 9 bases between them. CDR3 nucleotides: TGTGCCATCAGTGAGTCGGGCTCCTACTCTGGAAACACCATATATTTT. This codes for CAISESGSYSGNTIYF.

This rearrangement joins TRBV5-4 to TRBJ2-5; possibly TRBD2 for D (7 bases). The CDR3 covers 16 residues. The germline V and J ends were trimmed by 10 bases and 5 bases, with 27 bases remaining between them. Looked up from germline, CDR1 is SGHNT and CDR2 is YYREEE (reference sequence). The CDR3 loop reads CASTSKVGGALETQYF. DNA of the CDR3: TGTGCCTCGACCTCGAAGGTAGGGGGGGCCTTGGAGACCCAGTACTTC.

V gene TRBV9 combines with J gene TRBJ2-7; tentatively, D is TRBD1 (6 bases). Germline V CDR1 and CDR2: SGDLS, YYNGEE. This CDR3 comprises 14 residues. Trimming took 3 bases from V and 4 from J, leaving 14 bases between them. DNA for the CDR3: TGTGCCAGCAGCGGAGGGGGAAGGGTTTACGAGCAGTACTTC. This translates into CASSGGGRVYEQYF.

The CDR3 bases are TGCGCCAGCAGCTTGTTACCGGGACAGGCTAACTACGAGCAGTACTTC. Its protein is CASSLLPGQANYEQYF. This sequence joins TRBV5-1 and TRBJ2-7; 8 positions agree with TRBD1. There are 16 residues in the CDR3. Trimming at V came to 1 base and at J to 3 bases, leaving 9 bases not matched to a gene. Germline lookup yields CDR1 SGHRS and CDR2 YFSETQ.

This clone occurred once. CDR3 DNA sequence: TGTGCCAGCAGTTTAATTCCGGGACAGGGTAATCAGCCCCAGCATTTT. It specifies CASSLIPGQGNQPQHF. This sequence joins TRBV6-5 and TRBJ1-5, with 9 nucleotides matching TRBD1. The CDR3 runs to 16 residues. V gave up 4 bases and J gave up 4 bases; unmatched junction bases: 8. Germline values: CDR1 MNHEY, CDR2 SVGAGI.

This clone counts as medium-sized. The chain employs TRBV28 and TRBJ1-1, with 9 bases aligning to TRBD1. With 5 bases clipped from V and 8 bases from J, the junction kept 3 bases outside the gene matches. The CDR3 runs 12 residues. Germline V lookup: CDR1 MDHEN, CDR2 SYDVKM. CDR3 nucleotide sequence: TGTGCCAGCAGTGAACAGGGGGCAGAAGCTTTCTTT. Translating gives CASSEQGAEAFF.

The V gene is TRBV5-8, the J gene TRBJ2-2, with a possible D match to TRBD1 (5 bases). The CDR3 contains 16 residues. CDR1 and CDR2 (germline): SGHTS, YDEGEE. Trimming stripped 3 bases from V and 2 bases from J, with 14 bases between. CDR3 nucleotides: TGTGCCAGCAGCTCTGGGGCGACAGCCAACACCGGGGAGCTGTTTTTT. Protein product: CASSSGATANTGELFF.

This CDR3 reads CASSYFKQGGEKLFF. CDR3 DNA: TGTGCCAGCAGTTACTTCAAGCAGGGCGGTGAAAAACTGTTTTTT. J is TRBJ1-4 and V is TRBV6-5, with D tentatively TRBD1 (5 bases). V was cut by 1 base and J by 7 bases, with 13 bases left in between. The CDR3 contains 15 residues. Germline assignment: CDR1 MNHEY and CDR2 SVGAGI.

The genes are TRBV5-1 and TRBJ1-1; a possible D gene is TRBD1 (6 bases). With 7 bases removed from V and 1 base from J, the gap between germline ends came to 11 bases. The length of the CDR3 is 13 residues. Germline CDR1 and CDR2: SGHRS and YFSETQ. As DNA, the CDR3 is TGCGCCAGCCCTAGGGGGTGGAACACTGAAGCTTTCTTT. It yields the protein CASPRGWNTEAFF.

V is TRBV15 and J is TRBJ1-6; the D is unclear. CDR3 length: 13 amino acids. V lost 1 base, J lost 7 bases, and 5 bases lay in between. CDR1 is LNHNV, CDR2 YYDKDF, per germline (reference sequence). The CDR3 loop reads CATSRAGNSPLHF. DNA of the CDR3: TGTGCCACCAGCAGAGCCGGGAATTCACCCCTCCACTTT.

The CDR3 region is CASSQAWVGQGNYEQYF. DNA of the CDR3: TGCGCCAGCAGCCAAGCTTGGGTAGGACAGGGGAACTACGAGCAGTACTTC. The chain is built from TRBV4-3 and TRBJ2-7; 9 nucleotides line up with TRBD1. J lost 3 bases, V lost 1 base, and 10 bases had no gene match. Germline lookup yields CDR1 LGHNA and CDR2 YSLEER. CDR3 length: 17 amino acids.

The chain joins TRBV6-5 to TRBJ1-1; 9 nucleotides align to TRBD1. The CDR3 runs to 15 residues. V shed 5 bases, J shed 1 base, and the junction held 5 bases outside the gene matches. The germline gives CDR1 MNHEY, CDR2 SVGAGI. The CDR3: CASSLRTGENTEAFF. The CDR3 bases are TGTGCCAGCAGTCTCCGGACAGGGGAGAACACTGAAGCTTTCTTT.